This paragraph covers one T cell receptor beta chain sequence. Looked up from germline, CDR1 is SGHDN and CDR2 is FVKESK. The CDR3 spans 14 residues. The germline V and J ends were trimmed by 4 bases and 6 bases, with 12 bases remaining between them. The data stem from a study of blood T cell repertoires in COVID-19. Overall study context: The cDNA or gDNA used as material had been derived from T cells, B-cell-depleted T cells, or PBMCs.

TCRdb's copy holds only in-frame clones and misses some; the assay was immunoSEQ multiplex PCR. The sample consists of 80,000 to 130,000 clones, roughly 88% of them appearing once. This chain connects TRBV14 to TRBJ2-2; D unclear. The sequence derives from a woman aged 55-69 years with acute or convalescent COVID-19. Sequencing was performed on peripheral blood. CDR3 bases: TGTGCCAGCAGCCCCTTTCTGCAGTCCGGGGAGCTGTTTTTT. Residues: CASSPFLQSGELFF.